This is a list of T cell receptor beta chains from one sample in a study of CD8 T cells in ankylosing spondylitis. TCRdb re-analysed the 5' RACE reads in MiXCR, keeping a single row per CDR3 protein. The sample includes roughly 260,000 distinct CDR3 sequences, 20% of them seen just once. Sequencing used blood, either unsorted or a sorted T cell fraction (not recorded which). The receptors here all came from a male donor with ankylosing spondylitis or in good health (not recorded which). The CDR3 runs from the conserved cysteine through the conserved F or W. D genes are given only for firm matches. Size values are once, few and many counts, or a class for expanded clones, and some rows have none.

J gene: TRBJ1-2
D gene: TRBD1
clone size: .
V gene: TRBV20-1
CDR3 protein: CSARDRGGRQGPNYGYTF
CDR3 DNA: TGCAGTGCTAGAGATCGCGGGGGAAGACAGGGACCCAACTATGGCTACACCTTC

J gene: TRBJ2-2
D gene: TRBD2
clone size: .
V gene: TRBV20-1
CDR3 protein: CSARKPGTSLNTGELFF
CDR3 DNA: TGCAGTGCTAGAAAACCCGGGACTAGTTTGAACACCGGGGAGCTGTTTTTT

J gene: TRBJ2-5
D gene: TRBD1
clone size: few
V gene: TRBV12-3/TRBV12-4
CDR3 protein: CASSQGTGAQETQYF
CDR3 DNA: TGTGCCAGCAGCCAAGGGACAGGGGCCCAAGAGACCCAGTACTTC

J gene: TRBJ1-1
D gene: .
clone size: few
V gene: TRBV2
CDR3 protein: CASTPPGGYTEAFF
CDR3 DNA: TGTGCCAGCACCCCCCCCGGGGGTTATACTGAAGCTTTCTTT

J gene: TRBJ2-6
D gene: TRBD2
clone size: .
V gene: TRBV12-3/TRBV12-4
CDR3 protein: CASSLWGGDGANVLTF
CDR3 DNA: TGTGCCAGCAGTTTATGGGGGGGGGATGGGGCCAACGTCCTGACTTTC

J gene: TRBJ2-5
D gene: TRBD1
clone size: .
V gene: TRBV5-5
CDR3 protein: CASSSGQGAVVETQYF
CDR3 DNA: TGTGCCAGCAGCTCCGGACAGGGGGCGGTTGTGGAGACCCAGTACTTC

J gene: TRBJ1-1
D gene: .
clone size: many
V gene: TRBV5-6
CDR3 protein: CASRNRVGTEAFF
CDR3 DNA: TGTGCCAGCAGGAACAGGGTCGGAACTGAAGCTTTCTTT

J gene: TRBJ1-5
D gene: .
clone size: few
V gene: TRBV29-1
CDR3 protein: CSVDIRGLAHF
CDR3 DNA: TGCAGCGTTGACATTAGGGGACTTGCGCATTTT

J gene: TRBJ1-4
D gene: .
clone size: few
V gene: TRBV12-3/TRBV12-4
CDR3 protein: CASSQTATNEKLFF
CDR3 DNA: TGTGCCAGCAGCCAGACCGCAACTAATGAAAAACTGTTTTTT

J gene: TRBJ2-5
D gene: .
clone size: many
V gene: TRBV11-2
CDR3 protein: CASSQGYQETQYF
CDR3 DNA: TGTGCCAGCAGCCAAGGGTACCAAGAGACCCAGTACTTC

J gene: TRBJ1-1
D gene: .
clone size: few
V gene: TRBV20-1
CDR3 protein: CSARALVDRTTEAFF
CDR3 DNA: TGCAGTGCTAGAGCGTTGGTGGACAGAACCACTGAAGCTTTCTTT

J gene: TRBJ2-3
D gene: .
clone size: few
V gene: TRBV5-1
CDR3 protein: CASSYLGGADTQYF
CDR3 DNA: TGCGCCAGCAGCTACCTAGGAGGGGCAGATACGCAGTATTTT

J gene: TRBJ1-2
D gene: TRBD1
clone size: .
V gene: TRBV15
CDR3 protein: CAISGQGPNYGYTF
CDR3 DNA: TGTGCCATCAGCGGACAGGGGCCGAACTATGGCTACACCTTC

J gene: TRBJ1-4
D gene: TRBD1
clone size: .
V gene: TRBV27
CDR3 protein: CASSQGTGVSKLFF
CDR3 DNA: TGTGCCAGCAGTCAGGGGACAGGGGTTTCAAAACTGTTTTTT

J gene: TRBJ2-1
D gene: .
clone size: many
V gene: TRBV29-1
CDR3 protein: CSVLADSYNEQFF
CDR3 DNA: TGCAGCGTTTTAGCGGATTCCTACAATGAGCAGTTCTTC